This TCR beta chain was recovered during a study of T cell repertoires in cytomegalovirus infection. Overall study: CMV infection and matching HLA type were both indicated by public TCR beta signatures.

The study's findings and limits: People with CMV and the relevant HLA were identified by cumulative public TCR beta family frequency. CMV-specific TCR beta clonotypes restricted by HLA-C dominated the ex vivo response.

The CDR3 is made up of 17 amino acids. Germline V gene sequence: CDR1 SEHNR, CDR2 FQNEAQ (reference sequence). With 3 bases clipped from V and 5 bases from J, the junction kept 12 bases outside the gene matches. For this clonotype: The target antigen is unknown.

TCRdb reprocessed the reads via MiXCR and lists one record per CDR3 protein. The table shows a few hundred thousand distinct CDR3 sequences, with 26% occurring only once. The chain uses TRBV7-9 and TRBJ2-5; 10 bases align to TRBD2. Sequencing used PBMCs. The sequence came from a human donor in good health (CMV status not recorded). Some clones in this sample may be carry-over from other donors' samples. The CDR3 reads CASSFLLAGAVHETQYF. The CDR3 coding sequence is TGTGCCAGCAGCTTCCTTCTAGCGGGAGCCGTGCATGAGACCCAGTACTTC.